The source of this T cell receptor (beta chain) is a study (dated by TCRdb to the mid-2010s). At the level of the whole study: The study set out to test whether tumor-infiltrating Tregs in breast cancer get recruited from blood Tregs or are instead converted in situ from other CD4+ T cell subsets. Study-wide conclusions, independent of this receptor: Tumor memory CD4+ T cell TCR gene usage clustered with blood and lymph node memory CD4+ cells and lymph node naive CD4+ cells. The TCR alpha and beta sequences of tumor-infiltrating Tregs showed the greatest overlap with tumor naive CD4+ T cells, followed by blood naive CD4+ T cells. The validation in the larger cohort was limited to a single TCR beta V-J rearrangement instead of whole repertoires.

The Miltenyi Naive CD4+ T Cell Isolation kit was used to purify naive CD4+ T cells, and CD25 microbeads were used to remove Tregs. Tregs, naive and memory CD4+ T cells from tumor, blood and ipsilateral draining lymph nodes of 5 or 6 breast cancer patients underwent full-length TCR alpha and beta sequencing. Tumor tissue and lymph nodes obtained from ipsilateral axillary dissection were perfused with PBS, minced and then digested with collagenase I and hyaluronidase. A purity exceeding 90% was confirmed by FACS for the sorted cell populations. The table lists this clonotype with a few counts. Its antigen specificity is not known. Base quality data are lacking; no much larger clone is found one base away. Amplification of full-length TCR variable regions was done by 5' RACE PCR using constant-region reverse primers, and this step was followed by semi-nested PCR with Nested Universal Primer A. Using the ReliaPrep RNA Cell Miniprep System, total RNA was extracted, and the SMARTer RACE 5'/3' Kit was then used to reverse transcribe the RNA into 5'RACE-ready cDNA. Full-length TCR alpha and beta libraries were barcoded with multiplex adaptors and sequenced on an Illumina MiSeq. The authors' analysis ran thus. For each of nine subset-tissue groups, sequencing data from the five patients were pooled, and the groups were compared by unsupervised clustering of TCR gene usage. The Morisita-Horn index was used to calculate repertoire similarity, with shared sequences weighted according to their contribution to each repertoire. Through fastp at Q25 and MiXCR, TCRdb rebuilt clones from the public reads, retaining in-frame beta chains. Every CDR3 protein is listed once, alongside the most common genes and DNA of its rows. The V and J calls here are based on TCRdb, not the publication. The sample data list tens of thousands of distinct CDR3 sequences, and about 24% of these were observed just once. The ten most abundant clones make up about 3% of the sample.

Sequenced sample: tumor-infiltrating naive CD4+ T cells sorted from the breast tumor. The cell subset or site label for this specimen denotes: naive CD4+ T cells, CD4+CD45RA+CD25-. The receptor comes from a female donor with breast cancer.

The CDR3: CASSHSPVAGVFKEQFF. The bases read TGTGCCAGCAGCCACTCCCCGGTAGCGGGAGTTTTCAAGGAGCAGTTCTTC. The chain links TRBV7-3 with TRBJ2-1, with TRBD2 identical over 9 junction bases. The CDR1 and CDR2 encoded by the germline V gene are SGHTA and FQGTGA. Measured from the cysteine to the phenylalanine, the CDR3 is 17 residues long. Here the CDR3 DNA is all that survives: 51 bases in frame from base 1. From V the trimming removes 5 bases and from J it removes 10 bases, while the gene matches leave 18 bases of the junction unaccounted for.